The TCR beta chain described here comes from a study of T cell responses to AZD1222 COVID-19 vaccine. Only in-frame clones appear in the TCRdb table, and some are missing; sequencing was by immunoSEQ multiplex PCR. This sample carries under 200,000 clones, roughly 90% of them seen once, and the ten largest clones take 0.99%. The CDR3 has 13 amino acids. CDR1 is LNHDA and CDR2 is SQIVND in the germline V gene (reference sequence). V shed 9 bases and J 2 bases; nucleotides not matched to a gene: 6. This material consisted of peripheral blood, taken on day 0 of AZD1222 vaccination. This clonotype was obtained from an adult in good health. This chain connects TRBV19 to TRBJ1-2, with 7 bases fitting TRBD1. This CDR3 reads CASTTTGNYGYTF. The CDR3, as DNA: TGTGCCAGCACCACGACAGGGAACTATGGCTACACCTTC.